The 17 T cell receptor beta chains given below trace back to one sample, sequenced in a study of shared clonotypes between healthy human individuals. Using immunoSEQ multiplex PCR, the repertoire was profiled, and TCRdb retains in-frame clones only, with some absent. The sample includes roughly 2,000,000 clones, around 93% of them seen just once. CD8 cells regarded as naive lacked CD45RO, were positively chosen for CCR7, and omitted terminally differentiated effector memory CD45RA+ cells. The specimen was naive CD8+ T cells from PBMCs. Source of these receptors: a man aged 18-30 years in good health. Some clones in this sample may be carry-over from other donors' samples.

The chain employs TRBV27 and TRBJ2-3, with D perhaps being TRBD1 or TRBD2 (6 bases each). Germline CDR1 reads MNHEY; CDR2 reads SMNVEV (reference sequence). This CDR3 has 16 residues. The germline V and J ends were trimmed by 0 bases and 0 bases, with 10 bases remaining between them. The CDR3 bases are TGTGCCAGCAGTTTATCCCGGGGGCCTAGCACAGATACGCAGTATTTT. It yields the protein CASSLSRGPSTDTQYF.

As regards this clone: Other DNA sequences within the sample encode an identical CDR3. The chain couples TRBV27 to TRBJ2-7, with D possibly being TRBD2 (5 bases). Trimming removed 5 bases at V and 3 bases at J, with 11 bases between. The CDR3 length is 13 residues. The germline CDR1 and CDR2 sequences are MNHEY and SMNVEV (reference sequence). The CDR3 spells CASSLSEGYEQYF. Written as DNA, the CDR3 is TGTGCCAGCAGTCTAAGCGAGGGCTACGAGCAGTACTTC.

CDR3 residues: CASKEGILAGVTDTQYF. The CDR3 bases are TGTGCCAGCAAAGAGGGGATTCTAGCGGGAGTCACAGATACGCAGTATTTT. V is TRBV2 and J is TRBJ2-3; 10 nucleotides match TRBD2. Germline CDR1 is SNHLY and CDR2 is FYNNEI. V lost 7 bases to trimming and J lost 2 bases; unmatched junction nucleotides: 12. The CDR3 spans 17 residues.

Notes on this clone: Other DNA variants within this sample encode the same CDR3. This chain connects TRBV6-5 to TRBJ2-1; 8 nucleotides line up with TRBD2. The V gene end was trimmed by 0 bases and the J gene end by 4 bases; junction bases not matched to a gene: 2. Looked up from germline, CDR1 is MNHEY and CDR2 is SVGAGI. The CDR3 is 15 residues long. The CDR3 loop is CASSYSASGYNEQFF. The CDR3 bases are TGTGCCAGCAGTTACTCGGCTAGCGGGTACAATGAGCAGTTCTTC.

The genes are TRBV27 and TRBJ1-1; 7 nucleotides line up with TRBD1. Trimming cost V 3 bases and J 3 bases; bases outside gene matches: 4. The CDR3 covers 14 residues. CDR1 and CDR2 from the germline V gene are MNHEY and SMNVEV (reference sequence). The DNA of the CDR3 is TGTGCCAGCAGTTTTTCTACAGGGGACACTGAAGCTTTCTTT. Translation gives CASSFSTGDTEAFF.

The rearrangement uses TRBV9 and TRBJ2-1; TRBD1 aligns across 7 bases. Trimming cost V 0 bases and J 6 bases; bases outside gene matches: 6. This CDR3 is 15 amino acids long. CDR1 and CDR2 from the germline V gene are SGDLS and YYNGEE. The CDR3, as DNA: TGTGCCAGCAGCGTAGATGTGACAGGGATCAATGAGCAGTTCTTC. It encodes CASSVDVTGINEQFF.

The chain carries TRBV5-1 and TRBJ2-3; TRBD2 agrees at 10 bases. Germline V gene lookup returns CDR1 SGHRS and CDR2 YFSETQ. Trimming cost V 7 bases and J 4 bases; bases outside gene matches: 15. The CDR3 spans 17 residues. The CDR3 sequence is CASGSGALAGVADTQYF. The CDR3 DNA reads TGCGCCAGCGGGTCAGGGGCCCTAGCGGGAGTCGCAGATACGCAGTATTTT.

The V and J genes are TRBV2 and TRBJ2-4; 9 bases line up with TRBD2. The CDR3 has 17 residues. Germline values: CDR1 SNHLY, CDR2 FYNNEI. V shed 1 base and J 1 base; nucleotides not matched to a gene: 5. The CDR3 DNA follows: TGTGCCAGCAGTGAAGTGGGCGGGGGGGTTGCCAAAAACATTCAGTACTTC. The encoded protein is CASSEVGGGVAKNIQYF.

The chain carries TRBV14 and TRBJ2-1, with TRBD1 matching 12 bases. This CDR3 contains 16 residues. With V trimmed by 4 bases and J by 7 bases, 8 bases remained unmatched. In germline, CDR1 is SGHDN, CDR2 FVKESK. The CDR3 DNA reads as TGTGCCAGCAGCCCCTGGGACAGGGGGCGCCGGAATGAGCAGTTCTTC. It specifies CASSPWDRGRRNEQFF.

The V call is TRBV19, the J call TRBJ2-7; D may correspond to TRBD1 or TRBD2 (5 bases each). CDR1 is LNHDA, CDR2 SQIVND, per germline (reference sequence). Trimming left V 7 bases short and J 3 bases short, with 16 bases between. CDR3 length equals 14 residues. CDR3 sequence: CASTFGGEGYEQYF. The CDR3 nucleotides are TGTGCCAGTACCTTTGGGGGAGAAGGCTACGAGCAGTACTTC.

The chain joins TRBV27 to TRBJ2-3; D call uncertain. This CDR3 contains 11 residues. Germline CDR1 is MNHEY and CDR2 is SMNVEV (reference sequence). Trimming pared 5 bases from V and 8 bases from J, leaving 8 bases between. The CDR3 nucleotides are TGTGCCAGCAGTAATACTGGTACGCAGTATTTT. Amino acids: CASSNTGTQYF.

The chain couples TRBV27 to TRBJ1-2, with 8 bases matching TRBD1. Germline loops: CDR1 MNHEY, CDR2 SMNVEV (reference sequence). V lost 7 bases to trimming and J lost 8 bases; unmatched junction nucleotides: 6. CDR3 length: 12 residues. CDR3 region: CASKQGVEGYTF. Here the CDR3 DNA reads TGTGCCAGCAAACAGGGGGTCGAGGGCTACACCTTC.

The chain carries TRBV28 and TRBJ2-1, with D unclear. CDR3 length: 13 residues. Germline-derived CDR1 and CDR2 are MDHEN and SYDVKM. With 6 bases removed from V and 6 bases from J, the gap between germline ends came to 12 bases. The CDR3, as DNA: TGTGCCAGCAGCGGTAGTCCAGGCAATGAGCAGTTCTTC. Its translation: CASSGSPGNEQFF.

CDR3 sequence reads: CASSPRVGNQPQHF. Written as DNA, the CDR3 is TGTGCCAGCAGCCCCAGGGTTGGCAATCAGCCCCAGCATTTT. This chain links TRBV5-5 with TRBJ1-5, with TRBD1 as a possible D gene (5 bases). CDR1 and CDR2 (germline): SGHKS, YYEKEE (reference sequence). The length of the CDR3 is 14 residues. V lost 4 bases, J lost 2 bases, and 10 bases lay in between.

Regarding this clone: One junction end disagrees with the germline gene, perhaps due to a read error. V is TRBV10-2 and J is TRBJ2-7; D not certain. The CDR3 loop spans 17 amino acids. Germline loops: CDR1 WSHSY, CDR2 SAAADI. CDR3 bases: TGCGCCAGCAGTGAGTCGACTCGGCGGCGTTCTTCCTCCGAGCAGTACTTC. It specifies CASSESTRRRSSSEQYF.

This clone was observed once. Different DNA sequences within this sample yield the same CDR3. The gene calls are TRBV9 and TRBJ2-3, with TRBD2 matching 7 bases. Per germline, CDR1 SGDLS and CDR2 YYNGEE. V shed 4 bases, J shed 0 bases, and the junction held 2 bases outside the gene matches. The CDR3 is 14 residues long. The CDR3 sequence is CASSPSGSTDTQYF. The CDR3 DNA follows: TGTGCCAGCAGCCCTAGCGGTAGCACAGATACGCAGTATTTT.

V usage is TRBV13 and J usage is TRBJ2-1, with TRBD2 identical over 8 bases. Germline CDR1 reads PRHDT; CDR2 reads FYEKMQ (reference sequence). Unmatched junction bases numbered 4, after V lost 3 bases and J lost 6 bases. This CDR3 region has 14 residues. This chain's CDR3 is CASSLGLGANEQFF. The DNA for the CDR3 is TGTGCCAGCAGCTTGGGACTAGGGGCCAATGAGCAGTTCTTC.